This T cell receptor (beta chain) was observed in a study of blood T cell repertoires in COVID-19. Study summary: Italy, Spain and the United States were the sources of the convalescent and acute COVID-19 samples. The cDNA or gDNA used as material had been derived from T cells, B-cell-depleted T cells, or PBMCs.

Under the authors' procedure: Nucleated cell counts were estimated from reference gene primer amplification. The table came from immunoSEQ multiplex PCR; TCRdb's copy has only in-frame clones and leaves some out. V, J and clone size were drawn from that table, and D and trimming were deduced from the DNA. The table includes about 140,000 clones, 70% to 90% detected once. This TCR came from a human donor in a cohort sampled during active COVID-19. The sequencing sample was made of peripheral blood.

The CDR3 coding sequence is TGTGCCAGCAGTTCGGACTTGGAAGAGACCCAGTACTTC. It is translated as CASSSDLEETQYF. This chain links TRBV12-3 or TRBV12-4 with TRBJ2-5; tentative D call: TRBD2 (5 bases). The CDR3 totals 13 residues. V gave up 4 bases and J gave up 3 bases, with 9 bases separating them.